This T cell receptor beta chain is drawn from a study of Graves' ophthalmopathy and Graves' hyperthyroidism. Beta-chain TCR CDR3 regions were amplified from RNA transcripts. Second-round multiplex PCR came after a first-round RT-PCR that employed HTBI primers. TCRdb processed the multiplex PCR reads anew with MiXCR; each CDR3 protein has one entry. The sample holds around 1.1 million distinct CDR3 sequences; about 35% are singletons and the top ten take 11%. The TCR was taken from an adult man with Graves' hyperthyroidism. Sample: peripheral blood or thyroid tissue (not recorded which).

CDR3 residues: CAWSMGTGRETQYF. CDR3 sequence (DNA): TGTGCCTGGAGTATGGGGACAGGGCGAGAGACCCAGTACTTC. The V call is TRBV30, the J call TRBJ2-5; 9 bases align to TRBD1. The V segment lost 2 bases and the J segment 4 bases; nucleotides outside the gene matches: 5. The CDR3 covers 14 residues. Germline V gene sequence: CDR1 GTSNPN, CDR2 SVGIG (reference sequence).